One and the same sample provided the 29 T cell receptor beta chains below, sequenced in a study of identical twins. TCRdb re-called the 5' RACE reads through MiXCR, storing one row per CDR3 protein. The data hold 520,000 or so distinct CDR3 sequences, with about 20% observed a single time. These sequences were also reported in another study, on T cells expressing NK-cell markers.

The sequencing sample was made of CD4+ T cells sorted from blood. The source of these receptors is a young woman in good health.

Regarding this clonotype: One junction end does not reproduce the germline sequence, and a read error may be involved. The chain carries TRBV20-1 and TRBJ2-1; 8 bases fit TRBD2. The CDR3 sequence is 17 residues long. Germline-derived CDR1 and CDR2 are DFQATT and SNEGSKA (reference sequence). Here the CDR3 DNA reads TGCTGTGCTAGAGTAGCCCTCGGGGGGGGCTCCTACAATGAGCAGTTCTTC. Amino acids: CCARVALGGGSYNEQFF.

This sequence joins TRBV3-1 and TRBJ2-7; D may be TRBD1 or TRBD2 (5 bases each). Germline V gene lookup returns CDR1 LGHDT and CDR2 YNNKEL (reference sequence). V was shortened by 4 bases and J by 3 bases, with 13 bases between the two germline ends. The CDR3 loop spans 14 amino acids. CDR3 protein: CASSLRDGVYEQYF. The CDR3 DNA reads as TGTGCCAGCAGCCTAAGGGACGGCGTCTACGAGCAGTACTTC.

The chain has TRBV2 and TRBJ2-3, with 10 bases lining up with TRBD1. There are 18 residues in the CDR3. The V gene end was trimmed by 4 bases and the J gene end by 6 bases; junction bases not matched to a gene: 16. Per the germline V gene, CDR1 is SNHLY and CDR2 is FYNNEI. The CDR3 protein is CASSGFPFGQGVRDTQYF. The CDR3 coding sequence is TGTGCCAGCAGTGGGTTTCCCTTCGGACAGGGGGTCCGGGATACGCAGTATTTT.

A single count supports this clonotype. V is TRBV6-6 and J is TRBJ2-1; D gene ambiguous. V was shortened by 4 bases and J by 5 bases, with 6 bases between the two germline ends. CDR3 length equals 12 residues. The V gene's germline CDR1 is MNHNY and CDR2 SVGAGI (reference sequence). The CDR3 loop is CASSWNNNEQFF. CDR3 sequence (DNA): TGTGCCAGCAGTTGGAATAACAATGAGCAGTTCTTC.

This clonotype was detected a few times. Here the CDR3 reads CSAREGFETQYF. The CDR3 DNA reads TGCAGTGCTAGAGAAGGGTTCGAGACCCAGTACTTC. This sequence joins TRBV20-1 and TRBJ2-5; D remains ambiguous. The CDR3 runs to 12 residues. Germline V CDR1 and CDR2: DFQATT, SNEGSKA (reference sequence). The germline V and J ends were trimmed by 0 bases and 5 bases, with 7 bases remaining between them.

The CDR3 is CASGRTSGSTDTQYF. The CDR3 nucleotides are TGTGCCAGCGGCCGGACTAGCGGGAGCACAGATACGCAGTATTTT. V is TRBV25-1 and J is TRBJ2-3, with TRBD2 identical over 11 bases. CDR1 and CDR2 (germline): MGHDK, SYGVNS. J was trimmed by 0 bases and V by 8 bases; bases with no gene match: 4. The CDR3 extends over 15 amino acids.

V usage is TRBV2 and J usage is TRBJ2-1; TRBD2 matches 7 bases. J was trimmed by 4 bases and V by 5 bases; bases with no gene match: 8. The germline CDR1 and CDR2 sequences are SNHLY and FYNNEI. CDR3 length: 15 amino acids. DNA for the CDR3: TGTGCCAGCAGTCCCTCCCGGGGGGAATACAATGAGCAGTTCTTC. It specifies CASSPSRGEYNEQFF.

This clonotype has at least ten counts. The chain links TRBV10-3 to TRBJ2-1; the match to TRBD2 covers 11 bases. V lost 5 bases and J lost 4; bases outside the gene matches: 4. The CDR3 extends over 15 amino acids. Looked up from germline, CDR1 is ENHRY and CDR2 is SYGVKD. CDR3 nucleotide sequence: TGTGCCATCAGTCCCAGGACTAGCGGGTACAATGAGCAGTTCTTC. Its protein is CAISPRTSGYNEQFF.

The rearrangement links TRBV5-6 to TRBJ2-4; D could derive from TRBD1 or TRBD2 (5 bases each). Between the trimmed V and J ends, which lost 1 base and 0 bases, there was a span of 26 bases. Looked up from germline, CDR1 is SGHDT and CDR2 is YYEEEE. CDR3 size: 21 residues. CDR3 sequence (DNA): TGTGCCAGCAGCTTGAAGAGAGTGGGACGGGTGGGGCTACTAGCCAAAAACATTCAGTACTTC. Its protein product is CASSLKRVGRVGLLAKNIQYF.

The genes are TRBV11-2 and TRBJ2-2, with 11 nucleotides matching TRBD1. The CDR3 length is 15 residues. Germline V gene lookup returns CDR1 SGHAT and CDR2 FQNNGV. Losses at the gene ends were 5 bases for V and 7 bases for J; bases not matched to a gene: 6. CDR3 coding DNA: TGTGCCAGCAGCCCGGGGACAGGGGGTCGCGGGGAGCTGTTTTTT. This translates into CASSPGTGGRGELFF.

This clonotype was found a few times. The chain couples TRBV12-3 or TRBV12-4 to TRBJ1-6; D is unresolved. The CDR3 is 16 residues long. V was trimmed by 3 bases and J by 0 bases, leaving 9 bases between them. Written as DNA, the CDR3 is TGTGCCAGCAGTTTGGACTGGAGCTCCTATAATTCACCCCTCCACTTT. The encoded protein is CASSLDWSSYNSPLHF.

In DNA form, the CDR3 reads TGTGCCAGCAGCCCCGGGACAACTAGCACAGATACGCAGTATTTT. This gives the protein CASSPGTTSTDTQYF. This rearrangement joins TRBV12-3 or TRBV12-4 to TRBJ2-3, with a weak D call TRBD1 (6 bases). The length of the CDR3 is 15 residues. The V and J ends lost 6 bases and 0 bases respectively, with 13 bases between them.

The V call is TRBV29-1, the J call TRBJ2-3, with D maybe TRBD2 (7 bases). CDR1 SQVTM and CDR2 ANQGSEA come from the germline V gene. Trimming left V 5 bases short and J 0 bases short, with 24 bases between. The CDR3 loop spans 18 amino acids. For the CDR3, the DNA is TGCAGCGTTCGGGGAGTGGGGGGGGCGCAAGGAAGCACAGATACGCAGTATTTT. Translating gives CSVRGVGGAQGSTDTQYF.

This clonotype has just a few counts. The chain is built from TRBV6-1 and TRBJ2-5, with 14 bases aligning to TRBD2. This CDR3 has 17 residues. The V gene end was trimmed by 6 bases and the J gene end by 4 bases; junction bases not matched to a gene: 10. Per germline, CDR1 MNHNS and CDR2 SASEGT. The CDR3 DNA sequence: TGTGCCAGCAGATTTGGACTAGCGGGAGGCCTGCGAGAGACCCAGTACTTC. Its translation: CASRFGLAGGLRETQYF.

CDR3 in amino acids: CASSLTRPGEKLFF. The CDR3 DNA sequence: TGTGCCAGCAGCTTAACCCGCCCCGGGGAAAAACTGTTTTTT. The chain employs TRBV7-9 and TRBJ1-4, with D unclear. The CDR3 loop spans 14 amino acids. V was clipped by 2 bases and J by 8 bases, with 12 bases between them. CDR1 is SEHNR and CDR2 is FQNEAQ in the germline V gene (reference sequence).

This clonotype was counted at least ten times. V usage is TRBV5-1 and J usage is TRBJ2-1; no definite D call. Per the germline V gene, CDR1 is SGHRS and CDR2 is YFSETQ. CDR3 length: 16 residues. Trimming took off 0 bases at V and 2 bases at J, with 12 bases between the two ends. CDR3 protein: CASSLVGDPAYNEQFF. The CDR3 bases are TGCGCCAGCAGCTTGGTTGGGGATCCGGCCTACAATGAGCAGTTCTTC. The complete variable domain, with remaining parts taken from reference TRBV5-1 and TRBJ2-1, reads KAGVTQTPRYLIKTRGQQVTLSCSPISGHRSVSWYQQTPGQGLQFLFEYFSETQRNKGNFPGRFSGRQFSNSRSEMNVSTLELGDSALYLCASSLVGDPAYNEQFFGPGTRLTVL.

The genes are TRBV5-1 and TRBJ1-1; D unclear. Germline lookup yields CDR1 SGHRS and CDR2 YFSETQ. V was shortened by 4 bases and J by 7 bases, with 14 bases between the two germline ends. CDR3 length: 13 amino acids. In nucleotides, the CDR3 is TGCGCCAGCAGCCCTATACTGGAAGGTGAAGCTTTCTTT. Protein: CASSPILEGEAFF.

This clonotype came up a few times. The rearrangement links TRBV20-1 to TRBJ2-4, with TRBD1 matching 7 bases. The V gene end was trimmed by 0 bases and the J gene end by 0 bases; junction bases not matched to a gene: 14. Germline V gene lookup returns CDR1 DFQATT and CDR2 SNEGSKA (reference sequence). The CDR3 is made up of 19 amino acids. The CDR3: CSAREGPGQTIKAKNIQYF. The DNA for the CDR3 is TGCAGTGCTAGAGAGGGCCCGGGACAGACGATAAAAGCCAAAAACATTCAGTACTTC.

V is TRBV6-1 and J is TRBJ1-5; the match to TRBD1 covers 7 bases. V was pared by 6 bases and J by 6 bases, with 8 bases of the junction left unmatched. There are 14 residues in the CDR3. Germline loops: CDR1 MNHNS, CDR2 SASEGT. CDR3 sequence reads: CASSSGQSSQPQHF. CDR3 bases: TGTGCCAGCAGCTCGGGACAGTCGAGTCAGCCCCAGCATTTT.

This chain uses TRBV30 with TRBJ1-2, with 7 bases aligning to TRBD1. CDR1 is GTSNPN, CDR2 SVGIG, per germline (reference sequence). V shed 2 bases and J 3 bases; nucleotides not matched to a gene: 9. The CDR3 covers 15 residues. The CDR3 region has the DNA TGTGCCTGGAGTAGGCGGGACAGCATCCACTATGGCTACACCTTC. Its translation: CAWSRRDSIHYGYTF.

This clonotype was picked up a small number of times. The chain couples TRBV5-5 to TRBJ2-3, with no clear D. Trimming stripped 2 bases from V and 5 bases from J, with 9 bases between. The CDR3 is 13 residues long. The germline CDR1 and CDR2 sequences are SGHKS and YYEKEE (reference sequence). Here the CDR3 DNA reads TGTGCCAGCAGCTTTCCGTCGGAAGATACGCAGTATTTT. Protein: CASSFPSEDTQYF.

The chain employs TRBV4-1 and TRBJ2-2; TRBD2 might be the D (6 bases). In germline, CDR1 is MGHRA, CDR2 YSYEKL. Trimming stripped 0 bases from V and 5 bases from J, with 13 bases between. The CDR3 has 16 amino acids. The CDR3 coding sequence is TGCGCCAGCAGCCAAGAGGGCGGAGGGAGGACCGGGGAGCTGTTTTTT. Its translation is CASSQEGGGRTGELFF.

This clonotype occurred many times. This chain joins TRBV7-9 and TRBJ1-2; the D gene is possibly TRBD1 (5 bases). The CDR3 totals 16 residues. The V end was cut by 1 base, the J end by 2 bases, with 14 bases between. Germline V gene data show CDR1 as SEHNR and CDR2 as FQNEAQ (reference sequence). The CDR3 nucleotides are TGTGCCAGCAGCTTAGTATGGGGCGAAGCCAACTATGGCTACACCTTC. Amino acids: CASSLVWGEANYGYTF.

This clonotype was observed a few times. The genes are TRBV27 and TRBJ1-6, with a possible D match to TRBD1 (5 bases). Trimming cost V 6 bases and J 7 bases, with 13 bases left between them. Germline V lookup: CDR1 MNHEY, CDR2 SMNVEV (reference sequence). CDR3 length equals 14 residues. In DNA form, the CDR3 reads TGTGCCAGCAGGGGGGGGTTAAGGAATTCACCCCTCCACTTT. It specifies CASRGGLRNSPLHF.

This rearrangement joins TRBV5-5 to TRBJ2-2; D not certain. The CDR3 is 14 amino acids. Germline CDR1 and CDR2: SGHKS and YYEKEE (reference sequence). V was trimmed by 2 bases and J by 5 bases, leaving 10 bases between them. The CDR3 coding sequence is TGTGCCAGCAGCTTAGGAAGGTTGACCGGGGAGCTGTTTTTT. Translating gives CASSLGRLTGELFF.

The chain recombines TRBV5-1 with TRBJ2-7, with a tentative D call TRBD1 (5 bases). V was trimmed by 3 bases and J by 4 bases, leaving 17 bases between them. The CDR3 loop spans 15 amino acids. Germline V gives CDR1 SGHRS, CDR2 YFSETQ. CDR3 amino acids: CASSYGSIGAYEQYF. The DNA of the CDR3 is TGCGCCAGCAGCTATGGATCCATTGGGGCTTACGAGCAGTACTTC.

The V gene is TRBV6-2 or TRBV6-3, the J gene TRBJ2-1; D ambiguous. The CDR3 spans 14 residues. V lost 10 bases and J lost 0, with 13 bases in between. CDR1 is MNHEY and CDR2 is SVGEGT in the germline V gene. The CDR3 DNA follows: TGTGCCACCCAAAACGACCTCTCCTACAATGAGCAGTTCTTC. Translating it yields CATQNDLSYNEQFF.

CDR3 region: CASSLRRAGGVPFF. The CDR3 DNA reads as TGTGCCAGCAGCCTTAGAAGGGCGGGGGGGGTCCCTTTCTTT. J is TRBJ1-1 and V is TRBV6-1; D may be TRBD1 (5 bases). The germline V and J ends were trimmed by 6 bases and 12 bases, with 23 bases remaining between them. Germline assignment: CDR1 MNHNS and CDR2 SASEGT. The CDR3 consists of 14 residues.

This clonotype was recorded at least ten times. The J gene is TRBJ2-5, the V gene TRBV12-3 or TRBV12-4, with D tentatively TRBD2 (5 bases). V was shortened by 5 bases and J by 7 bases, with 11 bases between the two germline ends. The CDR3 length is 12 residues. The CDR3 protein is CASSGSRGTQYF. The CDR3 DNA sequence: TGTGCCAGCAGTGGTAGCCGGGGGACCCAGTACTTC.